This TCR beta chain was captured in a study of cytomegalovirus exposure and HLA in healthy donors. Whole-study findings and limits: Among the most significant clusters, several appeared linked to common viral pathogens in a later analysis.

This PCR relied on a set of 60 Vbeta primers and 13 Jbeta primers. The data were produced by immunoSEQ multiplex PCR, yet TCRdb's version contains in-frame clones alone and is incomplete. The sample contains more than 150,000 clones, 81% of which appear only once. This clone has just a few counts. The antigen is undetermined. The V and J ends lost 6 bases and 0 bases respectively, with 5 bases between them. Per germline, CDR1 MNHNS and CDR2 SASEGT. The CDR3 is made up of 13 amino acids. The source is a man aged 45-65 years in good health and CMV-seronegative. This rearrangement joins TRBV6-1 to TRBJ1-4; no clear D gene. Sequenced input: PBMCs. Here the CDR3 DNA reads TGTGCCAGCAGGGCCACAACTAATGAAAAACTGTTTTTT. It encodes CASRATTNEKLFF.